A single sample gave rise to the 9 T cell receptor beta chains below, sequenced in a study of T cell responses to AZD1222 COVID-19 vaccine. Clones were read by immunoSEQ multiplex PCR, and TCRdb kept only the in-frame ones, dropping some. The sample yields approximately 89,000 clones, roughly 84% seen once. Here the sequenced sample was peripheral blood, taken 28 days after the second AZD1222 dose. Source of these receptors: an adult who received the AZD1222 COVID-19 vaccine.

This clone showed up just once. The rearrangement uses TRBV15 and TRBJ2-7, with D possibly matching TRBD2 (5 bases). Germline CDR1 reads LNHNV; CDR2 reads YYDKDF (reference sequence). V lost 5 bases to trimming and J lost 0 bases, with 11 bases between them. The length of the CDR3 is 14 residues. The CDR3 spells CATSPRTASYEQYF. The CDR3, as DNA: TGTGCCACCAGCCCCAGGACTGCCTCCTACGAGCAGTACTTC.

The chain combines TRBV19 with TRBJ2-7; D may be TRBD1 (6 bases). V dropped 3 bases and J dropped 3 bases, with 12 bases sitting between them. The length of the CDR3 is 14 residues. Germline assignment: CDR1 LNHDA and CDR2 SQIVND (reference sequence). This chain's CDR3 is CASSMARTVYEQYF. The CDR3 region has the DNA TGTGCCAGTAGTATGGCACGGACAGTCTACGAGCAGTACTTC.

This CDR3 is CASSKPDRQPLHF. The CDR3 nucleotides are TGTGCCAGCAGTAAACCGGACCGACAACCCCTCCACTTT. The chain employs TRBV28 and TRBJ1-6; the D is unclear. Trimming took 5 bases from V and 12 from J, leaving 14 bases between them. CDR3 size: 13 residues. Germline V CDR1 and CDR2: MDHEN, SYDVKM.

The chain uses TRBV10-1 and TRBJ2-3; D is ambiguous. The V and J ends lost 6 bases and 3 bases respectively, with 7 bases between them. This CDR3 is built from 12 residues. Germline CDR1 WNHNN, CDR2 SYGVQD (reference sequence). The DNA for the CDR3 is TGCGCCAGCAGCCCTAATACAGATACGCAGTATTTT. It is translated as CASSPNTDTQYF.

The chain links TRBV3-1 (or the pseudogene TRBV3-2) to TRBJ2-1; 9 bases line up with TRBD1. The length of the CDR3 is 15 residues. The germline CDR1 and CDR2 sequences are LGHDT and YNNKEL (reference sequence). The trim removed 6 bases at V and 3 bases at J, leaving 6 bases unmatched. DNA for the CDR3: TGTGCCAGCAGTAGCCGGGACAGGGACTACAATGAGCAGTTCTTC. This encodes CASSSRDRDYNEQFF.

The gene calls are TRBV27 and TRBJ2-5; D may be TRBD1 (7 bases). V dropped 4 bases and J dropped 5 bases, with 17 bases sitting between them. Per germline, CDR1 MNHEY and CDR2 SMNVEV (reference sequence). The CDR3 loop spans 15 amino acids. The CDR3 sequence: CASSSPSRGVETQYF. The CDR3, as DNA: TGTGCCAGCAGTTCCCCCTCCAGGGGGGTGGAGACCCAGTACTTC.

The J gene is TRBJ2-5, the V gene TRBV6-5; a possible D gene is TRBD1 (6 bases). The CDR3 covers 12 residues. V lost 7 bases to trimming and J lost 5 bases, with 11 bases between them. Germline loops: CDR1 MNHEY, CDR2 SVGAGI. The CDR3 bases are TGTGCCAGCAACAGGGCACTGGAGACCCAGTACTTC. This codes for CASNRALETQYF.

CDR3 nucleotides: TGTGCCAGCAGCTTAGAATCTGAAGCTTTCTTT. Translation gives CASSLESEAFF. The chain uses TRBV7-9 and TRBJ1-1; D ambiguous. The CDR3 is made up of 11 amino acids. Trimming removed 1 base from V and 6 bases from J, with 3 bases in between. Germline CDR1 is SEHNR and CDR2 is FQNEAQ (reference sequence). Filled out from reference TRBV7-9 and TRBJ1-1, the complete variable domain reads DTGVSQNPRHKITKRGQNVTFRCDPISEHNRLYWYRQTLGQGPEFLTYFQNEAQLEKSRLLSDRFSAERPKGSFSTLEIQRTEQGDSAMYLCASSLESEAFFGQGTRLTVV.

The chain recombines TRBV6-5 with TRBJ2-7, with 7 bases lining up with TRBD2. The trim removed 9 bases at V and 2 bases at J, leaving 10 bases unmatched. Germline-derived CDR1 and CDR2 are MNHEY and SVGAGI. The CDR3 spans 14 residues. The CDR3 nucleotides read TGTGCCAGTGGGAGGGTAGCCGAGACCTACGAGCAGTACTTC. It yields the protein CASGRVAETYEQYF.